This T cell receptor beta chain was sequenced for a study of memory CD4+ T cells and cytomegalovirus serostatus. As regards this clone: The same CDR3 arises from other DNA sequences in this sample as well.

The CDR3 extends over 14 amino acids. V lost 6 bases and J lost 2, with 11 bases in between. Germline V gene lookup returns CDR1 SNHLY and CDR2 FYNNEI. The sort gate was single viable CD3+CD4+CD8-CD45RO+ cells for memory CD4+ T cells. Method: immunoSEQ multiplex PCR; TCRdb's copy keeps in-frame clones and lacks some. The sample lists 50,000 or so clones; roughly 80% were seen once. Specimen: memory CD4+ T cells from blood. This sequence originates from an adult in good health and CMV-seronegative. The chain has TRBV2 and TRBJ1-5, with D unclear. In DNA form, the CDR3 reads TGTGCCAGCAGCGTTGGGAGAGGCAATCAGCCCCAGCATTTT. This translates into CASSVGRGNQPQHF.